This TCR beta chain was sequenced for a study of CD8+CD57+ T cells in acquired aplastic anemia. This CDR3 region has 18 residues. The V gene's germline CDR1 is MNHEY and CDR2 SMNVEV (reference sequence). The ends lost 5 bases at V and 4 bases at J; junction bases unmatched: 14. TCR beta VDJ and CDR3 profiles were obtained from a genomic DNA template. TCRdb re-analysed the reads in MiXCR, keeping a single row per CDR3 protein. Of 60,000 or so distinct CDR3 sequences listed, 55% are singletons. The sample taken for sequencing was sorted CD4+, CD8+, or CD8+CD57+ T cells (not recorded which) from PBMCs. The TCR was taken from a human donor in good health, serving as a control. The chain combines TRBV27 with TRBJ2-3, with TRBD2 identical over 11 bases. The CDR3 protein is CASSKIAGGPLIADTQYF. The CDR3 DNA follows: TGTGCCAGCAGTAAAATAGCGGGAGGGCCTCTTATTGCAGATACGCAGTATTTT.